Following are 19 T cell receptor beta chains from one sample sequenced in a study of shared clonotypes between healthy human individuals. TCRdb keeps only in-frame clones here, not all; method: immunoSEQ multiplex PCR. Of 550,000 to 700,000 clones listed, 55% to 85% are singletons. The sequencing sample was made of memory CD4+ T cells sorted from blood. Subset reported: CD45RA-negative fraction. All receptors derive from a woman aged 25-40 years in good health.

This chain connects TRBV7-2 to TRBJ1-2; the match to TRBD1 covers 7 bases. The CDR3 loop spans 15 amino acids. V lost 2 bases, J lost 3 bases, and 6 bases stayed unmatched. Germline V gene data show CDR1 as SGHTA and CDR2 as FQGNSA. CDR3 sequence: CASSLQGGTDYGYTF. The DNA of the CDR3 is TGTGCCAGCAGCTTACAGGGCGGGACAGACTATGGCTACACCTTC.

A remark on this clone: Given a much more abundant clone one base away, this may be a read error. Other DNA sequences within the sample encode an identical CDR3. V usage is TRBV29-1 and J usage is TRBJ1-1; 8 bases align to TRBD1. Germline-derived CDR1 and CDR2 are SQVTM and ANQGSEA. V trimming: 7 bases; J trimming: 1 base; junction bases outside the gene matches: 2. CDR3 length: 12 residues. In DNA form, the CDR3 reads TGCAGCGGAGACAGGGGGAACACTGAAGCTTTCTTT. It is translated as CSGDRGNTEAFF.

This chain joins TRBV18 and TRBJ2-3, with D uncertain. The CDR3 consists of 16 residues. V was clipped by 4 bases and J by 2 bases, with 16 bases between them. Germline V gives CDR1 KGHSH, CDR2 LQKENI. DNA of the CDR3: TGTGCCAGCTCACGATTCGCTTTAATAGTCACAGATACGCAGTATTTT. Translated, it gives CASSRFALIVTDTQYF.

To note about this clone: The identical CDR3 is also encoded by other nucleotide sequences in the sample. V and J are TRBV30 and TRBJ2-7, with D hard to call. Germline V gene lookup returns CDR1 GTSNPN and CDR2 SVGIG (reference sequence). The CDR3 covers 12 residues. V was clipped by 2 bases and J by 0 bases, with 5 bases between them. CDR3 nucleotides: TGTGCCTGGAGTCCTAGCTCCTACGAGCAGTACTTC. Translated: CAWSPSSYEQYF.

The chain has TRBV15 and TRBJ2-3, with 8 bases fitting TRBD2. The junction had 10 bases not matched to a gene; V was cut back by 0 bases and J by 5 bases. The CDR3 has 17 amino acids. Germline assignment: CDR1 LNHNV and CDR2 YYDKDF (reference sequence). CDR3 protein: CATSRDLLRLAGDTQYF. As DNA, the CDR3 is TGTGCCACCAGCAGAGATCTGCTTAGGCTAGCGGGAGATACGCAGTATTTT.

This chain uses TRBV15 with TRBJ1-5, with D maybe TRBD1 (6 bases). Trimming left V 0 bases short and J 7 bases short, with 13 bases between. The germline CDR1 and CDR2 sequences are LNHNV and YYDKDF (reference sequence). CDR3 length: 15 amino acids. This CDR3 is CATSRDPGARQPQHF. CDR3 DNA: TGTGCCACCAGCAGAGATCCAGGGGCGCGGCAGCCCCAGCATTTT. The full variable domain, completed using reference TRBV15 and TRBJ1-5, is DAMVIQNPRYQVTQFGKPVTLSCSQTLNHNVMYWYQQKSSQAPKLLFHYYDKDFNNEADTPDNFQSRRPNTSFCFLDIRSPGLGDTAMYLCATSRDPGARQPQHFGDGTRLSIL.

The chain uses TRBV29-1 and TRBJ2-7, with 9 bases that match TRBD1. Trimming cost V 7 bases and J 6 bases; bases outside gene matches: 10. This CDR3 contains 13 residues. Looked up from germline, CDR1 is SQVTM and CDR2 is ANQGSEA. The CDR3 reads CSGVTGGGGEQYF. In nucleotides, the CDR3 is TGCAGCGGGGTAACAGGGGGCGGGGGCGAGCAGTACTTC.

The V gene is TRBV2, the J gene TRBJ2-7, with D maybe TRBD2 (6 bases). The V gene lost 7 bases and the J gene lost 6 bases, with 19 bases spanning the gap. Per the germline V gene, CDR1 is SNHLY and CDR2 is FYNNEI. The CDR3 runs 14 residues. The CDR3 reads CASTRGKDGLEQYF. As DNA, the CDR3 is TGTGCCAGCACCCGCGGGAAGGACGGGCTCGAGCAGTACTTC.

This chain connects TRBV5-1 to TRBJ2-5; 7 positions agree with TRBD1. The germline gives CDR1 SGHRS, CDR2 YFSETQ. There are 14 residues in the CDR3. V shed 3 bases, J shed 3 bases, and the junction held 5 bases outside the gene matches. CDR3 protein: CASSYGQGEETQYF. The CDR3 DNA follows: TGCGCCAGCAGCTATGGGCAGGGGGAAGAGACCCAGTACTTC.

This chain links TRBV18 with TRBJ2-1, with D possibly called TRBD1 or TRBD2 (5 bases each). The ends were cut back, 3 bases at V and 7 bases at J, with 13 bases in the middle. The CDR3 has 14 amino acids. The germline CDR1 and CDR2 sequences are KGHSH and LQKENI. CDR3 sequence (DNA): TGTGCCAGCTCACCGGCCGGGACCCAGAATGAGCAGTTCTTC. This sequence encodes CASSPAGTQNEQFF.

The chain carries TRBV19 and TRBJ1-1, with D possibly matching TRBD1 (5 bases). Deletions cut 7 bases from V and 7 bases from J, with 19 bases between. The V gene's germline CDR1 is LNHDA and CDR2 SQIVND (reference sequence). This CDR3 contains 14 residues. The CDR3 region has the DNA TGTGCCAGTACCGTCCCGGGACGCGTTGATGAAGCTTTCTTT. Its protein is CASTVPGRVDEAFF.

This chain links TRBV9 with TRBJ2-6, with D possibly being TRBD1 or TRBD2 (6 bases each). Trimming stripped 0 bases from V and 0 bases from J, with 13 bases between. Per the germline V gene, CDR1 is SGDLS and CDR2 is YYNGEE. The CDR3 is made up of 18 amino acids. CDR3 nucleotide sequence: TGTGCCAGCAGCGTAGTCGGGGGCACTCTCTCTGGGGCCAACGTCCTGACTTTC. This encodes CASSVVGGTLSGANVLTF.

The chain has TRBV19 and TRBJ1-2; D is unclear. The germline V and J ends were trimmed by 5 bases and 8 bases, with 15 bases remaining between them. The germline gives CDR1 LNHDA, CDR2 SQIVND (reference sequence). The CDR3 is 13 residues long. The CDR3 region is CASSGTSGEGYTF. The CDR3 DNA reads TGTGCCAGTAGTGGAACGTCTGGGGAGGGCTACACCTTC. Combining the CDR3 with reference TRBV19 and TRBJ1-2 gives the whole variable domain DGGITQSPKYLFRKEGQNVTLSCEQNLNHDAMYWYRQDPGQGLRLIYYSQIVNDFQKGDIAEGYSVSREKKESFPLTVTSAQKNPTAFYLCASSGTSGEGYTFGSGTRLTVV.

This clone was counted only a few times. This rearrangement joins TRBV9 to TRBJ2-3; TRBD2 is a possible D gene (6 bases). The V end lost 4 bases, the J end lost 2 bases, and 17 bases lay between the germline ends. CDR3 size: 16 residues. Germline V lookup: CDR1 SGDLS, CDR2 YYNGEE. The CDR3 loop is CASSPPGLAFTDTQYF. In DNA, the CDR3 is TGTGCCAGCAGCCCCCCCGGGCTAGCGTTCACAGATACGCAGTATTTT. Supplemented by reference TRBV9 and TRBJ2-3, the full variable domain reads DSGVTQTPKHLITATGQRVTLRCSPRSGDLSVYWYQQSLDQGLQFLIQYYNGEERAKGNILERFSAQQFPDLHSELNLSSLELGDSALYFCASSPPGLAFTDTQYFGPGTRLTVL.

The chain couples TRBV6-4 to TRBJ2-2; no clear D. The germline V gene encodes CDR1 MRHNA and CDR2 SNTAGT. This CDR3 contains 14 residues. Trimming cost V 6 bases and J 4 bases, with 12 bases left between them. The CDR3, as DNA: TGTGCCAGCAGAAGTTTGGCTACCACCGGGGAGCTGTTTTTT. This encodes CASRSLATTGELFF.

This chain connects TRBV28 to TRBJ1-4; D perhaps matches TRBD1 (5 bases). This CDR3 is 18 amino acids long. V lost 4 bases, J lost 0 bases, and 18 bases lay in between. Per the germline V gene, CDR1 is MDHEN and CDR2 is SYDVKM. CDR3 nucleotides: TGTGCCAGCAGTTCTACTAGGGGCAGTTCATCAACTAATGAAAAACTGTTTTTT. Translating it yields CASSSTRGSSSTNEKLFF.

This clone was recorded at least ten times. The chain links TRBV5-5 to TRBJ1-2; D gene unclear. The CDR3 has 12 amino acids. Germline-derived CDR1 and CDR2 are SGHKS and YYEKEE (reference sequence). Trimming took off 5 bases at V and 8 bases at J, with 13 bases between the two ends. In DNA, the CDR3 is TGTGCCAGCAGGGGCCCGTCTAGAGGCTACACCTTC. Its translation: CASRGPSRGYTF.

The rearrangement uses TRBV28 and TRBJ2-5; TRBD1 aligns across 7 bases. The V and J ends lost 4 bases and 3 bases, in that order; junction bases with no gene match: 8. The germline gives CDR1 MDHEN, CDR2 SYDVKM. The CDR3 extends over 15 amino acids. The chain's CDR3 is CASSSPGTAEETQYF. CDR3 DNA sequence: TGTGCCAGCAGTTCCCCCGGGACAGCTGAAGAGACCCAGTACTTC.

This clone was counted at least ten times. The chain couples TRBV7-9 to TRBJ2-5, with TRBD2 matching over 8 bases. The CDR3 has 15 amino acids. In germline, CDR1 is SEHNR, CDR2 FQNEAQ (reference sequence). The V gene end was trimmed by 5 bases and the J gene end by 4 bases; junction bases not matched to a gene: 9. CDR3 sequence (DNA): TGTGCCAGCAGCAAAGGAGGCGGGGGGCTAGAGACCCAGTACTTC. Its protein is CASSKGGGGLETQYF.